Each of the 5 T cell receptor beta chains below was sequenced from the same sample in a study of T cell responses to AZD1222 COVID-19 vaccine. Produced via immunoSEQ multiplex PCR; TCRdb's table is partial and in-frame only. The repertoire holds about 150,000 clones, with approximately 85% as singletons. The input for sequencing was peripheral blood, taken on day 0 of AZD1222 vaccination. The receptors stem from an adult in good health.

CDR3 DNA: TGTGCCAGCAGCCAAGGTACACCGGGAGGTTACGAGCAGTACTTC. It yields the protein CASSQGTPGGYEQYF. This chain connects TRBV3-1 (or the pseudogene TRBV3-2) to TRBJ2-7; the match to TRBD2 covers 7 bases. The CDR3 is 15 residues long. V was clipped by 1 base and J by 4 bases; unmatched bases: 7. Germline CDR1 LGHDT, CDR2 YNNKEL (reference sequence).

The rearrangement joins TRBV30 to TRBJ1-5; D is ambiguous. CDR1 is GTSNPN, CDR2 SVGIG, per germline (reference sequence). Trimming left V 2 bases short and J 7 bases short, with 12 bases between. This CDR3 has 13 residues. CDR3 coding DNA: TGTGCCTGGAGTACAGAGCGGATCCAGCCCCAGCATTTT. This gives the protein CAWSTERIQPQHF. Based on the CDR3 plus reference TRBV30 and TRBJ1-5, the full variable domain is SQTIHQWPATLVQPVGSPLSLECTVEGTSNPNLYWYRQAAGRGLQLLFYSVGIGQISSEVPQNLSASRPQDRQFILSSKKLLLSDSGFYLCAWSTERIQPQHFGDGTRLSIL.

The CDR3 loop reads CSVVRQGYEQYF. The CDR3, as DNA: TGCAGCGTTGTTCGGCAGGGGTACGAGCAGTACTTC. The V call is TRBV29-1, the J call TRBJ2-7; perhaps TRBD1 as D (6 bases). This CDR3 region has 12 residues. The V gene's germline CDR1 is SQVTM and CDR2 ANQGSEA. V lost 4 bases to trimming and J lost 4 bases, with 11 bases between them.

The CDR3, as DNA: TGTGCCAGTAGTATCGGGGACTCAGCCCAGCATTTT. Translating gives CASSIGDSAQHF. V and J are TRBV19 and TRBJ1-5; tentatively, D is TRBD1 (5 bases). Germline V gene lookup returns CDR1 LNHDA and CDR2 SQIVND (reference sequence). The CDR3 contains 12 residues. With 3 bases removed from V and 11 bases from J, the gap between germline ends came to 11 bases.

This chain joins TRBV19 and TRBJ2-3, with 11 bases aligning to TRBD2. Germline V gene sequence: CDR1 LNHDA, CDR2 SQIVND (reference sequence). This CDR3 is 18 amino acids long. V lost 11 bases, J lost 8 bases, and 24 bases stayed unmatched. This CDR3 reads CAAGDPGLADSYVGTQYF. DNA of the CDR3: TGTGCCGCAGGGGACCCGGGACTAGCGGACTCCTATGTTGGTACGCAGTATTTT.